The T cell receptor (beta chain) under discussion was sequenced for a study of shared clonotypes between healthy human individuals. Trimming at V came to 4 bases and at J to 6 bases, leaving 7 bases not matched to a gene. CDR1 and CDR2 (germline): MNHEY, SVGAGI. The CDR3 extends over 16 amino acids. The table came from immunoSEQ multiplex PCR; TCRdb's copy has only in-frame clones and leaves some out. The sample contains about 2 million clones, roughly 94% of which appear only once. This TCR came from a man younger than 30 in good health. Sequencing was performed on naive CD4+ T cells sorted from blood. Subset indicated: CD45RA+ positively selected. This sequence joins TRBV6-5 and TRBJ2-2; TRBD1 matches 11 bases. CDR3 amino acids: CASSFVGTGGPGELFF. The DNA of the CDR3 is TGTGCCAGCAGTTTTGTCGGGACAGGGGGTCCCGGGGAGCTGTTTTTT.